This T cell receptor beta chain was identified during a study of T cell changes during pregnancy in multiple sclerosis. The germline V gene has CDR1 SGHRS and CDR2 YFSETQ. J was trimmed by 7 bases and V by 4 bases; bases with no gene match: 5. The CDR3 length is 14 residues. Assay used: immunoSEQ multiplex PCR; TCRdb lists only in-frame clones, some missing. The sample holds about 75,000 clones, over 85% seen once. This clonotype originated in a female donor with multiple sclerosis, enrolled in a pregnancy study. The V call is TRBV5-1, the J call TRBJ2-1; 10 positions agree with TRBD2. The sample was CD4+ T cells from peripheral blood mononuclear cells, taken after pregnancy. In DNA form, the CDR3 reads TGCGCCAGCAGCCCTGGGACTAGCGAGAATGAGCAGTTCTTC. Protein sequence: CASSPGTSENEQFF.